This passage covers 14 T cell receptor beta chains from one sample sequenced in a study of blood T cell repertoires in COVID-19. Sequencing used immunoSEQ multiplex PCR; TCRdb keeps in-frame clones, though not all of them. Of nearly 200,000 clones listed, approximately 90% are singletons. Input material: peripheral blood. Receptors originate from a woman aged 40-49 years who had recovered from COVID-19.

The V and J genes are TRBV19 and TRBJ2-1; 9 bases map to TRBD2. The V and J ends lost 6 bases and 7 bases, in that order; junction bases with no gene match: 7. Germline lookup yields CDR1 LNHDA and CDR2 SQIVND (reference sequence). The CDR3 has 14 residues. In DNA form, the CDR3 reads TGTGCCAGTAGCCCTAAGCGGGGGGCGAATGAGCAGTTCTTC. Protein product: CASSPKRGANEQFF.

V and J are TRBV19 and TRBJ1-5, with 10 bases matching TRBD1. The CDR3 contains 19 residues. After removal of 5 bases from V and 3 bases from J, the junction contained 16 bases not matched to a gene. Germline CDR1 is LNHDA and CDR2 is SQIVND (reference sequence). As DNA, the CDR3 is TGTGCCAGTAGTCCGCCCCCGGGACAGGGGATTAGAATCAATCAGCCCCAGCATTTT. Its protein is CASSPPPGQGIRINQPQHF.

This chain connects TRBV9 to TRBJ1-3; D unclear. The CDR3 loop spans 15 amino acids. In germline, CDR1 is SGDLS, CDR2 YYNGEE. V lost 6 bases and J 0 bases, leaving 13 bases between the germline ends. CDR3 region: CASTLGPNSGNTIYF. DNA for the CDR3: TGTGCCAGCACCTTGGGCCCCAACTCTGGAAACACCATATATTTT.

The rearrangement links TRBV25-1 to TRBJ2-1, with 14 bases identical to TRBD2. The CDR3 sequence is 16 residues long. V lost 6 bases, J lost 8 bases, and 9 bases stayed unmatched. Germline values: CDR1 MGHDK, CDR2 SYGVNS. DNA of the CDR3: TGTGCCAGCAGCGGGACTAGCGGGAGCTGGGTGGATGAGCAGTTCTTC. Translating it yields CASSGTSGSWVDEQFF.

This clone was seen once. Here the CDR3 reads CASSQGSGADTQYF. In DNA, the CDR3 is TGTGCCAGCAGCCAAGGTAGCGGTGCAGATACGCAGTATTTT. The J gene is TRBJ2-3, the V gene TRBV3-1 (or the pseudogene TRBV3-2), with D possibly TRBD2 on 6 matching bases. The V gene lost 1 base and the J gene lost 4 bases, with 9 bases spanning the gap. This CDR3 has 14 residues. Germline CDR1 and CDR2: LGHDT and YNNKEL (reference sequence).

The chain couples TRBV28 to TRBJ1-3; D is ambiguous. The germline V gene has CDR1 MDHEN and CDR2 SYDVKM. V gave up 5 bases and J gave up 4 bases, with 15 bases separating them. This CDR3 region has 15 residues. CDR3 sequence (DNA): TGTGCCAGCAGTCCGGCGGGAGCGAGAGGAAACACCATATATTTT. Protein product: CASSPAGARGNTIYF.

V is TRBV18 and J is TRBJ2-7; 10 nucleotides match TRBD2. CDR1 is KGHSH, CDR2 LQKENI, per germline. The CDR3 consists of 14 residues. V trimming: 2 bases; J trimming: 3 bases; junction bases outside the gene matches: 1. The CDR3 reads CASSPGTSDYEQYF. The CDR3 bases are TGTGCCAGCTCACCAGGGACTAGCGACTACGAGCAGTACTTC.

The chain links TRBV12-3 or TRBV12-4 to TRBJ1-1, with D unclear. The CDR3 loop spans 13 amino acids. The germline V and J ends were trimmed by 5 bases and 8 bases, with 15 bases remaining between them. CDR3 residues: CASSLAPRREAFF. The CDR3 DNA is TGTGCCAGCAGTCTCGCTCCGCGTCGGGAAGCTTTCTTT.

As DNA, the CDR3 is TGTGCCAGCAGTTCACGGGTCTATGGCTACACCTTC. This translates into CASSSRVYGYTF. This chain links TRBV2 with TRBJ1-2; D remains ambiguous. V was pared by 5 bases and J by 4 bases, with 8 bases between. The germline CDR1 and CDR2 sequences are SNHLY and FYNNEI. CDR3 length: 12 amino acids.

The rearrangement links TRBV12-3 or TRBV12-4 to TRBJ1-6; D possibly corresponds to TRBD1 (5 bases). The CDR3 runs 11 residues. V was trimmed by 8 bases and J by 8 bases, leaving 7 bases between them. The CDR3: CASGGYSPLHF. The CDR3 DNA reads as TGTGCCAGCGGGGGGTATTCACCCCTCCACTTT.

This clone is a singleton in its sample. The chain has TRBV27 and TRBJ2-3; no firm D call. This CDR3 contains 12 residues. Trimming took off 6 bases at V and 6 bases at J, with 10 bases between the two ends. CDR1 and CDR2 (germline): MNHEY, SMNVEV (reference sequence). CDR3 loop: CASSYVGDTQYF. CDR3 coding DNA: TGTGCCAGCAGCTATGTCGGGGATACGCAGTATTTT.

The V and J genes are TRBV19 and TRBJ2-1; the match to TRBD2 covers 8 bases. The V segment lost 3 bases and the J segment 7 bases; nucleotides outside the gene matches: 11. The CDR3 is made up of 16 amino acids. Germline V gene sequence: CDR1 LNHDA, CDR2 SQIVND (reference sequence). The CDR3: CASSIWSAGGWNEQFF. As DNA, the CDR3 is TGTGCCAGTAGTATCTGGTCTGCGGGAGGTTGGAATGAGCAGTTCTTC.

This chain uses TRBV6-5 with TRBJ2-3; D perhaps matches TRBD2 (5 bases). V shed 2 bases and J shed 6 bases, with 9 bases lying between them. This CDR3 comprises 13 residues. Looked up from germline, CDR1 is MNHEY and CDR2 is SVGAGI. The CDR3 loop reads CASSYKPGDTQYF. The CDR3 coding sequence is TGTGCCAGCAGTTACAAGCCGGGGGATACGCAGTATTTT.

The chain is built from TRBV21-1 and TRBJ2-7; TRBD2 was called by the table and not checked on the DNA. TRBV21-1 is noted as a pseudogene. This CDR3 comprises 17 residues. CDR3 loop: CASSKDKETTEYYEQYF. The CDR3 DNA is TGTGCCAGCAGCAAAGATAAGGAGACTACCGAATACTACGAGCAGTACTTC.